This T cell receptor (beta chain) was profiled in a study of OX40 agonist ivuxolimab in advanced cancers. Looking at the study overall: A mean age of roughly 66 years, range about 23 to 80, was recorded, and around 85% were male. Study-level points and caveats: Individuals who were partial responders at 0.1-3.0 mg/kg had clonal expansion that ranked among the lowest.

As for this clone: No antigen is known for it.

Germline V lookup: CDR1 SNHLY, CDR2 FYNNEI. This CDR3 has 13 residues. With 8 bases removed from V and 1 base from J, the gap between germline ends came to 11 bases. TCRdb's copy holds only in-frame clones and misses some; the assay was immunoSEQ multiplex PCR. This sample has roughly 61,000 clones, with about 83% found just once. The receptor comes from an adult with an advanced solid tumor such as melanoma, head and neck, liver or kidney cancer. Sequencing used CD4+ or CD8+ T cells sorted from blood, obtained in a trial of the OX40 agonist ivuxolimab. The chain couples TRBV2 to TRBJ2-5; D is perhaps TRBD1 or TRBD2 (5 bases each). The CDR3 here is CASLRDLQETQYF. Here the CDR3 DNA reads TGTGCCAGCCTCCGGGACCTCCAAGAGACCCAGTACTTC.